The present TCR beta chain was sequenced within a study of cytomegalovirus exposure and HLA in healthy donors. Overall study results and limits: Association of a missense DCLRE1C variant with TCR beta V- and J-gene trimming was reported in a later analysis.

Worth noting for this clone: Its specificity is not known.

Deletions cut 5 bases from V and 5 bases from J, with 9 bases between. CDR3 length: 12 residues. Germline loops: CDR1 LNHDA, CDR2 SQIVND (reference sequence). This PCR relied on a set of 60 Vbeta primers and 13 Jbeta primers. Produced via immunoSEQ multiplex PCR; TCRdb's table is partial and in-frame only. The profile covers some 150,000 clones, with around three quarters appearing a single time and 6.8% taken by the ten largest. The gene calls are TRBV19 and TRBJ1-1, with a possible D match to TRBD1 (5 bases). The sequence was collected from a man in his forties or fifties in good health and CMV-seropositive. The specimen was PBMCs. In DNA form, the CDR3 reads TGTGCCAGTAGTTCAGGGTTGACTGAAGCTTTCTTT. Translated: CASSSGLTEAFF.